Following are 2 T cell receptor beta chains from one sample sequenced in a study of immune evolution from preneoplasia to lung adenocarcinoma. The assay was immunoSEQ multiplex PCR, and TCRdb's table has in-frame clones only and misses some. The data contain over 6,000 clones, 81% of them seen just once; the ten biggest clones take up under 6%. The sequenced sample was FFPE invasive lung adenocarcinoma tissue. These TCRs come from a person between 45 and 65 years old with lung adenocarcinoma.

The rearrangement uses TRBV2 and TRBJ2-7; D not certain. Germline V gene lookup returns CDR1 SNHLY and CDR2 FYNNEI. The CDR3 is 14 amino acids. V was pared by 4 bases and J by 0 bases, with 10 bases between. CDR3 bases: TGTGCCAGCAGTGTAAGGCTCAGCTCCTACGAGCAGTACTTC. As protein: CASSVRLSSYEQYF.

This rearrangement joins TRBV5-8 to TRBJ2-3, with 9 positions matching TRBD2. This CDR3 spans 15 amino acids. Germline V gives CDR1 SGHTS, CDR2 YDEGEE. Trimming took 3 bases from V and 1 from J; bases not matched to a gene: 3. CDR3 amino acids: CASSYRTSGTDTQYF. The CDR3 DNA sequence: TGTGCCAGCAGCTATCGGACTAGCGGCACAGATACGCAGTATTTT. Together with reference TRBV5-8 and TRBJ2-3, the CDR3 gives the full variable domain: EAGVTQSPTHLIKTRGQQATLRCSPISGHTSVYWYQQALGLGLQFLLWYDEGEERNRGNFPPRFSGRQFPNYSSELNVNALELEDSALYLCASSYRTSGTDTQYFGPGTRLTVL.